This T cell receptor beta chain was documented in a study of somatic mutations in cytotoxic T cells in rheumatoid arthritis. In the study overall: Flow sorting at nearly 100% purity was applied to some V beta antibody-stained T-cell populations, which included V beta1+ cells sequenced for TCRB. Study observations and caveats: There was no significant difference in CD8+ T-cell clonality between rheumatoid arthritis patients and age-matched healthy controls.

Sequencing was performed with immunoSEQ multiplex PCR; in TCRdb, only in-frame clones are kept and a portion is missing. This table holds 6,700 or so clones, approximately 70% found once. A remark on this clone: Its antigen is not identified.

Trimming took 1 base from V and 3 from J, leaving 12 bases between them. Per the germline V gene, CDR1 is SGHTA and CDR2 is FQGTGA. The CDR3 covers 16 residues. The source material was CD8+ T cells sorted from blood. The genes are TRBV7-3 and TRBJ2-2; either TRBD1 or TRBD2 may fit D (5 bases each). The origin of this receptor is a man aged 35-49 years in good health. The CDR3 DNA follows: TGTGCCAGCAGCTTAAACAGGCGGGCGTACACCGGGGAGCTGTTTTTT. The encoded protein is CASSLNRRAYTGELFF. The full variable domain, with the rest looked up from reference TRBV7-3 and TRBJ2-2, is GAGVSQTPSNKVTEKGKYVELRCDPISGHTALYWYRQSLGQGPEFLIYFQGTGAADDSGLPNDRFFAVRPEGSVSTLKIQRTERGDSAVYLCASSLNRRAYTGELFFGEGSRLTVL.